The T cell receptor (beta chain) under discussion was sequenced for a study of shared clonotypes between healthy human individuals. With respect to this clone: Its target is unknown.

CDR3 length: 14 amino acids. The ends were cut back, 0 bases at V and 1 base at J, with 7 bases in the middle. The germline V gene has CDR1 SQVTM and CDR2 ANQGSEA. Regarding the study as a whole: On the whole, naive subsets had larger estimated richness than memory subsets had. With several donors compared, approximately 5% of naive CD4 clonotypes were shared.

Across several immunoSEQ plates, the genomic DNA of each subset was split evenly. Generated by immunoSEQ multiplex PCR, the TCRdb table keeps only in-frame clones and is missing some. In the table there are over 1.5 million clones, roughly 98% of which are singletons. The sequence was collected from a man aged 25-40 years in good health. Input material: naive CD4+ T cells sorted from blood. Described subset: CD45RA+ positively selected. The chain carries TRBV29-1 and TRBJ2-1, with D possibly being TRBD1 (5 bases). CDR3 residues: CSVEDDSSYNEQFF. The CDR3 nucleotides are TGCAGCGTTGAAGATGACAGTTCCTACAATGAGCAGTTCTTC.